Each of the 12 T cell receptor beta chains below was sequenced from the same sample in a study of control samples from healthy donors and cancer patients. Measured with immunoSEQ multiplex PCR; TCRdb has only the in-frame clones, and not every one. Found here are fewer than 200,000 clones, nearly 90% of them singletons; the top ten hold 1.2% to 1.5%. Sample: blood. Receptor source: a woman aged 50 to 60 in good health.

In nucleotides, the CDR3 is TGTGCCAGCAACTCCCTGGGGGGGGTCCAGCCCCAGCATTTT. This sequence encodes CASNSLGGVQPQHF. V gene TRBV27 combines with J gene TRBJ1-5; maybe TRBD1 (5 bases). The CDR3 loop spans 14 amino acids. Trimming pared 7 bases from V and 7 bases from J, leaving 17 bases between. Per the germline V gene, CDR1 is MNHEY and CDR2 is SMNVEV (reference sequence).

The rearrangement uses TRBV29-1 and TRBJ1-3; TRBD1 aligns across 9 bases. CDR3 length: 15 amino acids. Losses at the gene ends were 2 bases for V and 2 bases for J; bases not matched to a gene: 4. CDR1 SQVTM and CDR2 ANQGSEA come from the germline V gene. The CDR3 loop is CSVERGTGTGNTIYF. CDR3 sequence (DNA): TGCAGCGTTGAACGGGGGACAGGGACTGGAAACACCATATATTTT.

V usage is TRBV3-1 (or the pseudogene TRBV3-2) and J usage is TRBJ1-1; no definite D call. CDR3 size: 12 residues. V was pared by 4 bases and J by 6 bases, with 9 bases between. Germline CDR1 is LGHDT and CDR2 is YNNKEL (reference sequence). The CDR3 DNA reads as TGTGCCAGCAGCCTTACGAGCTCTGAAGCTTTCTTT. Translated: CASSLTSSEAFF.

This rearrangement joins TRBV6-2 or TRBV6-3 to TRBJ2-5, with D tentatively TRBD1 or TRBD2 (6 bases each). The V and J ends lost 0 bases and 1 base respectively, with 15 bases between them. Germline-derived CDR1 and CDR2 are MNHEY and SVGEGT. CDR3 length equals 17 residues. CDR3 loop: CASSYSKVRGPQETQYF. The CDR3 DNA is TGTGCCAGCAGTTACTCGAAGGTTCGGGGGCCCCAAGAGACCCAGTACTTC.

V and J are TRBV3-1 (or the pseudogene TRBV3-2) and TRBJ2-2, with 9 bases aligning to TRBD2. The V and J ends lost 4 bases and 8 bases, in that order; junction bases with no gene match: 11. The germline V gene has CDR1 LGHDT and CDR2 YNNKEL (reference sequence). The CDR3 length is 16 residues. CDR3 region: CASSPLGSGSRGELFF. The CDR3 nucleotides read TGTGCCAGCAGCCCCTTAGGTAGCGGGAGCCGAGGGGAGCTGTTTTTT.

The V gene is TRBV19, the J gene TRBJ1-2, with D hard to call. Trimming took off 8 bases at V and 5 bases at J, with 21 bases between the two ends. The CDR3 has 15 residues. Germline assignment: CDR1 LNHDA and CDR2 SQIVND (reference sequence). As DNA, the CDR3 is TGTGCCAGTTCCAACGGACCCTCTGAAGGGTATGGCTACACCTTC. Translated, it gives CASSNGPSEGYGYTF.

The chain links TRBV4-3 to TRBJ2-3; no definite D call. CDR3 length: 13 amino acids. Germline values: CDR1 LGHNA, CDR2 YSLEER. V lost 1 base and J 9 bases, leaving 11 bases between the germline ends. The DNA for the CDR3 is TGCGCCAGCAGCCAAGGAGGCTCTTTGACGCAGTATTTT. Translating it yields CASSQGGSLTQYF.

The rearrangement joins TRBV5-1 to TRBJ2-3; no clear D gene. The CDR3 is 14 amino acids. Germline V gene data show CDR1 as SGHRS and CDR2 as YFSETQ. The ends were cut back, 4 bases at V and 6 bases at J, with 15 bases in the middle. CDR3 loop: CASSLTSPADTQYF. CDR3 DNA sequence: TGCGCCAGCAGCCTGACGAGCCCCGCGGATACGCAGTATTTT.

The J gene is TRBJ1-3, the V gene TRBV4-3; no definite D call. The CDR3 is 15 residues long. V shed 0 bases and J shed 2 bases, with 8 bases lying between them. Per germline, CDR1 LGHNA and CDR2 YSLEER. CDR3 region: CASSQDPGPGNTIYF. CDR3 DNA sequence: TGCGCCAGCAGCCAAGATCCCGGGCCTGGAAACACCATATATTTT.

CDR3 amino acids: CASSLGSLSLGTDHTQYF. In DNA form, the CDR3 reads TGTGCCAGCAGCTTAGGGTCGCTGAGCCTTGGGACGGACCATACGCAGTATTTT. The rearrangement uses TRBV7-9 and TRBJ2-3; possibly TRBD1 or TRBD2 for D (5 bases each). Germline values: CDR1 SEHNR, CDR2 FQNEAQ (reference sequence). Trimming pared 1 base from V and 7 bases from J, leaving 24 bases between. There are 18 residues in the CDR3. The complete variable domain, with remaining parts taken from reference TRBV7-9 and TRBJ2-3, reads DTGVSQNPRHKITKRGQNVTFRCDPISEHNRLYWYRQTLGQGPEFLTYFQNEAQLEKSRLLSDRFSAERPKGSFSTLEIQRTEQGDSAMYLCASSLGSLSLGTDHTQYFGPGTRLTVL.

V and J are TRBV19 and TRBJ2-5; 7 nucleotides line up with TRBD2. Germline lookup yields CDR1 LNHDA and CDR2 SQIVND (reference sequence). The CDR3 runs 15 residues. Germline trimming cut 5 bases from V and 7 bases from J; bases unmatched to any gene: 13. CDR3 loop: CASSDGTTLAGTQYF. The CDR3 DNA reads TGTGCCAGTAGTGACGGGACTACCCTGGCGGGGACCCAGTACTTC.

The chain carries TRBV9 and TRBJ1-2, with D possibly being TRBD1 (5 bases). Germline V gives CDR1 SGDLS, CDR2 YYNGEE. V was cut by 4 bases and J by 10 bases, with 14 bases left in between. The CDR3 is 12 amino acids. The CDR3 DNA follows: TGTGCCAGCAGCTTCCCTGCGGGGGTCTACACCTTC. Translation: CASSFPAGVYTF.